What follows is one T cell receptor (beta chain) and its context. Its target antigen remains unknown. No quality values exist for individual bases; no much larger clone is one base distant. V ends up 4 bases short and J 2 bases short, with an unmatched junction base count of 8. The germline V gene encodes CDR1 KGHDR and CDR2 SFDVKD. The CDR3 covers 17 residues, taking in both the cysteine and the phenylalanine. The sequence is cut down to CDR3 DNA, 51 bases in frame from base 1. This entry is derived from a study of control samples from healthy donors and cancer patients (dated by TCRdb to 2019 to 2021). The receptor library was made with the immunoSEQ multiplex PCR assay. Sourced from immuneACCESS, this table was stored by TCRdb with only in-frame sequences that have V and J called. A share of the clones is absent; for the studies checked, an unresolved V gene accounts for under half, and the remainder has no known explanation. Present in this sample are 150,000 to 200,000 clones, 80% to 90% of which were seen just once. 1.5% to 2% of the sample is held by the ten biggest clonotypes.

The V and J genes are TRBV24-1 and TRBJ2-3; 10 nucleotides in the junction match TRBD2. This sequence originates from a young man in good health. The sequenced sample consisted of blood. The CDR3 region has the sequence CATSDTRTSGSTDTQYF. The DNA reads TGTGCCACCAGTGACACACGGACTAGCGGTTCCACAGATACGCAGTATTTT.